This TCR beta chain originates from a study of T-cell reconstitution after alpha-beta-depleted transplantation in children. Notes on the study in general: T-cell counts and diversity at one year post-transplant came mainly from newly produced T cells.

Unique molecular identifiers were used in preparing the TCRbeta library. TCRdb used MiXCR to reprocess the PCR reads, holding one entry per CDR3 protein. The table shows 700,000 or so distinct CDR3 sequences, with around 13% occurring only once. At least ten counts were recorded for this clonotype. Its target is unknown. The CDR3 spans 15 residues. Unmatched junction bases numbered 6, after V lost 5 bases and J lost 5 bases. CDR1 is SGHRS and CDR2 is YFSETQ in the germline V gene. The specimen comprised PBMCs, sampled before TCRalphabeta/CD19-depleted stem cell transplant. The TCR comes from a girl aged 2 to 9 with congenital amegakaryocytic thrombocytopenia, due to receive a stem cell transplant. V gene TRBV5-1 combines with J gene TRBJ2-1, with 11 nucleotides matching TRBD2. The CDR3 nucleotides read TGCGCCAGCAGGCCAACTAGCGGGAGTAACAATGAGCAGTTCTTC. Translating gives CASRPTSGSNNEQFF.